This record concerns one T cell receptor beta chain sequence. This record belongs to a study of T cell changes during pregnancy in multiple sclerosis. Only in-frame clones appear in the TCRdb table, and some are missing; sequencing was by immunoSEQ multiplex PCR. The sample lists almost 40,000 clones; just over 90% were seen once. CDR1 GTSNPN and CDR2 SVGIG come from the germline V gene (reference sequence). The CDR3 has 16 residues. V was trimmed by 1 base and J by 1 base, leaving 16 bases between them. This sequence joins TRBV30 and TRBJ1-2; maybe TRBD1 (6 bases). Sequencing used CD4+ T cells from peripheral blood mononuclear cells, obtained in the third trimester of pregnancy. This TCR derives from a female donor in good health, enrolled as a control in a pregnancy study. The CDR3 nucleotides are TGTGCCTGGAGTGGAAGGGGGGGGCCGGGTAACTATGGCTACACCTTC. The encoded protein is CAWSGRGGPGNYGYTF.